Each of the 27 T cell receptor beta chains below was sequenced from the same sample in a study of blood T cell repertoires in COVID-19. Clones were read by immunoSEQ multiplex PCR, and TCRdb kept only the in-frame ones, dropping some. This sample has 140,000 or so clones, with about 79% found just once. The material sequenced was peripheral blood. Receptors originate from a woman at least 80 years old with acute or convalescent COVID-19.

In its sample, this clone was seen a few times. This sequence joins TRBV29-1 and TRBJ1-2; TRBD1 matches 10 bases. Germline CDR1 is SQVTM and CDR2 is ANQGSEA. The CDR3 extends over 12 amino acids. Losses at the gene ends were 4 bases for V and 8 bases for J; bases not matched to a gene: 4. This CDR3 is CSVGQGAEGYTF. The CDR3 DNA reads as TGCAGCGTTGGACAGGGGGCGGAGGGCTACACCTTC.

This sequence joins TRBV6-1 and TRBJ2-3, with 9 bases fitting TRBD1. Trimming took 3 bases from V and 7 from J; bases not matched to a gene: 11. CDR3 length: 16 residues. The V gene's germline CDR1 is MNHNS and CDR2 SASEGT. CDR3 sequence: CASSDLGTGSPYTQYF. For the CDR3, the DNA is TGTGCCAGCAGTGACCTCGGGACAGGGTCGCCATATACGCAGTATTTT.

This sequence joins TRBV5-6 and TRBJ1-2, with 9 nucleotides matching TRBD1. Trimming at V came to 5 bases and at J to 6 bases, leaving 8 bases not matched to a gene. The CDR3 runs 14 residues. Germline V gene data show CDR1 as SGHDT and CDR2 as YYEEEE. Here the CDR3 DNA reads TGTGCCAGCAGGTGGGGACAGGGATATCATGGCTACACCTTC. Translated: CASRWGQGYHGYTF.

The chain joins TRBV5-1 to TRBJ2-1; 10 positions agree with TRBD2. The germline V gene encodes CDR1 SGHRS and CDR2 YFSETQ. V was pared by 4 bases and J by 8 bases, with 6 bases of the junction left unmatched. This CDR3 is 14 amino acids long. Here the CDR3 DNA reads TGCGCCAGCAGCCCGGGACTAGCGCGGGATGAGCAGTTCTTC. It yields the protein CASSPGLARDEQFF.

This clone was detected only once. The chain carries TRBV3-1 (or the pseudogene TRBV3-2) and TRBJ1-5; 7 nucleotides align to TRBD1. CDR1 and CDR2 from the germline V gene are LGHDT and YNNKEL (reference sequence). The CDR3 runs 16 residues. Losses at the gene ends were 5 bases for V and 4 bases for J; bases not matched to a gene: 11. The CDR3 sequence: CASSGGGGGSNQPQHF. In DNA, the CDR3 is TGTGCCAGCAGCGGGGGTGGAGGGGGCTCGAATCAGCCCCAGCATTTT.

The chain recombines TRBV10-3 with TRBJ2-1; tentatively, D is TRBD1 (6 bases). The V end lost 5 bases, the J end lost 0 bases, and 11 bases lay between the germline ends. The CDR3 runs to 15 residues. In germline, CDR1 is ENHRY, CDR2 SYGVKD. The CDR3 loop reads CAISTDSRSYNEQFF. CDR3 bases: TGTGCCATCAGTACGGACAGCCGCTCCTACAATGAGCAGTTCTTC.

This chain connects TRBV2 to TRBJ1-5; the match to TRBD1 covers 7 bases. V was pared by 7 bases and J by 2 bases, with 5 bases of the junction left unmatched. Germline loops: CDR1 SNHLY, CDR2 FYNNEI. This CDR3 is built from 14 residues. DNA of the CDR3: TGTGCCAGCACCATAACAGGGGGCAATCAGCCCCAGCATTTT. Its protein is CASTITGGNQPQHF.

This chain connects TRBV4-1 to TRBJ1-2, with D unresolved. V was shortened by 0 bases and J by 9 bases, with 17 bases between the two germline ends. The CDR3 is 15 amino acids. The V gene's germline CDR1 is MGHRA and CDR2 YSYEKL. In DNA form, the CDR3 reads TGCGCCAGCAGCCAAGAAATTTCGGGGATTAGTAGCTACACCTTC. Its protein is CASSQEISGISSYTF.

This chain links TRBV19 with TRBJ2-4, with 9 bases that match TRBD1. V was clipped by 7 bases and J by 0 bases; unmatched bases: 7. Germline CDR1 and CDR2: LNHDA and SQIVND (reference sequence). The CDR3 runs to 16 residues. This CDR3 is CASTKGQGLAKNIQYF. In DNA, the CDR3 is TGTGCCAGTACAAAGGGACAGGGCCTAGCCAAAAACATTCAGTACTTC. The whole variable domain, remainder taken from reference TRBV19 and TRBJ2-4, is DGGITQSPKYLFRKEGQNVTLSCEQNLNHDAMYWYRQDPGQGLRLIYYSQIVNDFQKGDIAEGYSVSREKKESFPLTVTSAQKNPTAFYLCASTKGQGLAKNIQYFGAGTRLSVL.

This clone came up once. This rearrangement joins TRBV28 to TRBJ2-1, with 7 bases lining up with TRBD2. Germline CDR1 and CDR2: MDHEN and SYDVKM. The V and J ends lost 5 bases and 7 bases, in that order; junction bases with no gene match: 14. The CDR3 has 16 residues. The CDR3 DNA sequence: TGTGCCAGCAGTCAGCGGGATTGGGGCCTACGGAATGAGCAGTTCTTC. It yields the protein CASSQRDWGLRNEQFF.

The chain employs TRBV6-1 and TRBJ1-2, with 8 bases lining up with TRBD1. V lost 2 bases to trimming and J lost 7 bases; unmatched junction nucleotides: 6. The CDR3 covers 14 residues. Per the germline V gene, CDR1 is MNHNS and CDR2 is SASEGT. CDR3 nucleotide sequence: TGTGCCAGCAGTGAACAGGGGGCGCGAGGTGGCTACACCTTC. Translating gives CASSEQGARGGYTF.

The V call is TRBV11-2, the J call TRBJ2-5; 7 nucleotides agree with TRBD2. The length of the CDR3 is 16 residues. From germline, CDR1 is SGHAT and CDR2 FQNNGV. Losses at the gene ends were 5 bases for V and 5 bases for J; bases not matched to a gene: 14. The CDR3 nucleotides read TGTGCCAGCAGCCCGATCAGACTAGCTTCGGTCGAGACCCAGTACTTC. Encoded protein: CASSPIRLASVETQYF. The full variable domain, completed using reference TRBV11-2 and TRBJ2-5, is EAGVAQSPRYKIIEKRQSVAFWCNPISGHATLYWYQQILGQGPKLLIQFQNNGVVDDSQLPKDRFSAERLKGVDSTLKIQPAKLEDSAVYLCASSPIRLASVETQYFGPGTRLLVL.

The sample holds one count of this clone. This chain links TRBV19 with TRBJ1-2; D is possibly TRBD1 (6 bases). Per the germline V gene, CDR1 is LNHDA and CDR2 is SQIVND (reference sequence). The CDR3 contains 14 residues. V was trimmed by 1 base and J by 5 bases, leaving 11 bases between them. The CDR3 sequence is CASSIGQGRYGYTF. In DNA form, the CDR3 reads TGTGCCAGTAGTATAGGTCAGGGGCGGTATGGCTACACCTTC.

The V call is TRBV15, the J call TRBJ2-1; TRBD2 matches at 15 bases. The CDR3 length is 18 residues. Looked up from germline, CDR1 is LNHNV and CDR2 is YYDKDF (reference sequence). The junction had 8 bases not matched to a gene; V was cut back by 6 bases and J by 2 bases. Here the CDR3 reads CATRPTGTSGGPYNEQFF. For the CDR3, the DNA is TGTGCCACCAGACCGACCGGGACTAGCGGGGGGCCCTACAATGAGCAGTTCTTC.

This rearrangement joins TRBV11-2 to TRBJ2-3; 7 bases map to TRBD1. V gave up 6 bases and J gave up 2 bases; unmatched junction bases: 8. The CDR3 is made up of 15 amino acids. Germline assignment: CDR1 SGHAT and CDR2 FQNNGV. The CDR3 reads CASRIGQANTDTQYF. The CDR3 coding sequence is TGTGCCAGCAGAATTGGACAGGCTAACACAGATACGCAGTATTTT. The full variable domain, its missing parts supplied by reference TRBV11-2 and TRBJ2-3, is EAGVAQSPRYKIIEKRQSVAFWCNPISGHATLYWYQQILGQGPKLLIQFQNNGVVDDSQLPKDRFSAERLKGVDSTLKIQPAKLEDSAVYLCASRIGQANTDTQYFGPGTRLTVL.

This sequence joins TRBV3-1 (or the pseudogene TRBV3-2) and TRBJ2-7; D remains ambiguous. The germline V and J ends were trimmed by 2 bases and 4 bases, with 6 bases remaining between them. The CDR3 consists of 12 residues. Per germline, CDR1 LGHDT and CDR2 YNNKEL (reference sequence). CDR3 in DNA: TGTGCCAGCAGCCAAACAATTTACGAGCAGTACTTC. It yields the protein CASSQTIYEQYF.

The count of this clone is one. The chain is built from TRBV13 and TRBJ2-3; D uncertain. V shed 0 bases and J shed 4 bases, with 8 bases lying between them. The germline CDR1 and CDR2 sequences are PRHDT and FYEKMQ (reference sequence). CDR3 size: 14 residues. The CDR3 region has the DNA TGTGCCAGCAGCTTAGGCCGGGTGGCAGATACGCAGTATTTT. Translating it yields CASSLGRVADTQYF.

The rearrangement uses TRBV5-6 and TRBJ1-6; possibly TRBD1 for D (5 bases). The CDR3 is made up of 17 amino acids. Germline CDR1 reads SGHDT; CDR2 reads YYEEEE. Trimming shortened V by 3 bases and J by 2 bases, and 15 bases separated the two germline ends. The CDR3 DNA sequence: TGTGCCAGCAGCTCCTCGACGGGGGGTCCCTATAATTCACCCCTCCACTTT. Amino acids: CASSSSTGGPYNSPLHF.

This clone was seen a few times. Here the CDR3 DNA reads TGTGCCAACTTGGGGACAGGGCAAGGGGCTAGCACAGATACGCAGTATTTT. Translated, it gives CANLGTGQGASTDTQYF. The chain uses TRBV2 and TRBJ2-3, with 9 bases identical to TRBD1. Germline V CDR1 and CDR2: SNHLY, FYNNEI. Trimming removed 10 bases from V and 0 bases from J; junction bases left unmatched: 14. The CDR3 sequence is 17 residues long.

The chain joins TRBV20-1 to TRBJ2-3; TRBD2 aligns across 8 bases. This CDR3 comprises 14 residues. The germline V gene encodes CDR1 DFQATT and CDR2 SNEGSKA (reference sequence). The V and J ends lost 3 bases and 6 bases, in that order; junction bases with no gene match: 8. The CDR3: CSASEAGGGDTQYF. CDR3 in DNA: TGCAGTGCTAGTGAGGCGGGGGGTGGGGATACGCAGTATTTT.

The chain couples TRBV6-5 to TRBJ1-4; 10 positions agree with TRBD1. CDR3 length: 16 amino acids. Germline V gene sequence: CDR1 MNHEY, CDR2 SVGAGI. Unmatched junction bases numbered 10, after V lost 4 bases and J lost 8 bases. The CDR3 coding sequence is TGTGCCAGCAGTTCCCGGCTGGACAGGGGGAGCGAAAAACTGTTTTTT. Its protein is CASSSRLDRGSEKLFF.

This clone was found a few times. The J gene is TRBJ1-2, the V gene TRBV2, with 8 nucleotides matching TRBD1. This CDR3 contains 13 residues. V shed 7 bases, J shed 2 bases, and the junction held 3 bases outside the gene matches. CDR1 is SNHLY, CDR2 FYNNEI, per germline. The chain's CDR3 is CASTDRENYGYTF. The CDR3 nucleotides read TGTGCCAGCACGGACAGGGAAAACTATGGCTACACCTTC.

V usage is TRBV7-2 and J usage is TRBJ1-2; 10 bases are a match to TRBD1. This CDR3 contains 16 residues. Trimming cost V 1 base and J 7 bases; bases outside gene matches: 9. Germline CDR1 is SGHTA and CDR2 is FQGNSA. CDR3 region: CASSLGALGQGSGYTF. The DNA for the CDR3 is TGTGCCAGCAGCTTAGGGGCTTTGGGACAGGGGTCTGGCTACACCTTC.

CDR3 in DNA: TGTGCCAGCGGGGGGCACAGGGGGGGTGGCTACACCTTC. Residues: CASGGHRGGGYTF. The chain combines TRBV3-1 (or the pseudogene TRBV3-2) with TRBJ1-2; the match to TRBD1 covers 8 bases. Germline values: CDR1 LGHDT, CDR2 YNNKEL (reference sequence). The ends lost 8 bases at V and 7 bases at J; junction bases unmatched: 9. The CDR3 runs to 13 residues.

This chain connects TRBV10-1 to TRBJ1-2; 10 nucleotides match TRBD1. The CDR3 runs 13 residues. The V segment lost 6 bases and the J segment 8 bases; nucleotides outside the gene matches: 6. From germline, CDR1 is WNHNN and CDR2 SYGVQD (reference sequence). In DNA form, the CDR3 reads TGCGCCAGCAGCCCCGGGACAGGGGACGGCTACACCTTC. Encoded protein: CASSPGTGDGYTF.

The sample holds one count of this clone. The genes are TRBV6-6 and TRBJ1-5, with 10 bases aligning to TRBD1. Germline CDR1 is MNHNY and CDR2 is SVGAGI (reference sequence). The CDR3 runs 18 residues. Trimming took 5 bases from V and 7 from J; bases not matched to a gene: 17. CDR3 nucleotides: TGTGCCAGCAGTCACGACAGGGGGCGAGTTTTAGATGGCCAGCCCCAGCATTTT. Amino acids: CASSHDRGRVLDGQPQHF.

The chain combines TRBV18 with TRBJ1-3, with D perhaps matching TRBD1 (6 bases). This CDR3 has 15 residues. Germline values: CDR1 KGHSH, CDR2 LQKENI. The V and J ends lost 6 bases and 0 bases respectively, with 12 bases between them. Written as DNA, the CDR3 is TGTGCCAGCTCGGACAGCGTGAGCTCTGGAAACACCATATATTTT. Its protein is CASSDSVSSGNTIYF. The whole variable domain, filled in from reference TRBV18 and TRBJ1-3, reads NAGVMQNPRHLVRRRGQEARLRCSPMKGHSHVYWYRQLPEEGLKFMVYLQKENIIDESGMPKERFSAEFPKEGPSILRIQQVVRGDSAAYFCASSDSVSSGNTIYFGEGSWLTVV.